Below are 19 T cell receptor beta chains sequenced from a single sample in a study of control samples from healthy donors and cancer patients (dated by TCRdb to 2018 to 2020). Library preparation was by the immunoSEQ multiplex PCR assay. The clones in this table, taken by TCRdb from immuneACCESS, are in-frame only. Not every clone is retained; where verified, under half of the shortfall comes from an unresolved V gene, and the cause of the rest is unknown. The sample has over 100,000 clones on record, more than 70% of them singletons. The ten largest make up 3.4% of the sample. Sequencing input: blood. The receptor set was obtained from a middle-aged man in good health.

This clone has a handful of counts. This chain connects TRBV19 to TRBJ1-5; no clear D gene. Germline assignment: CDR1 LNHDA and CDR2 SQIVND (reference sequence). The CDR3 loop spans 17 amino acids. Trimming pared 4 bases from V and 3 bases from J, leaving 19 bases between. CDR3 sequence: CASSTRSGSGPNQPQHF. The CDR3 bases are TGTGCCAGTAGTACCCGTAGCGGGTCCGGCCCCAATCAGCCCCAGCATTTT. Drawing the rest from reference TRBV19 and TRBJ1-5, the complete variable domain is DGGITQSPKYLFRKEGQNVTLSCEQNLNHDAMYWYRQDPGQGLRLIYYSQIVNDFQKGDIAEGYSVSREKKESFPLTVTSAQKNPTAFYLCASSTRSGSGPNQPQHFGDGTRLSIL.

This sequence joins TRBV28 and TRBJ2-3; 7 nucleotides match TRBD2. CDR1 is MDHEN, CDR2 SYDVKM, per germline. The junction had 2 bases not matched to a gene; V was cut back by 2 bases and J by 0 bases. CDR3 length: 15 amino acids. CDR3: CASSLAGDSTDTQYF. The CDR3 DNA sequence: TGTGCCAGCAGTTTAGCGGGGGATAGCACAGATACGCAGTATTTT.

V usage is TRBV4-1 and J usage is TRBJ2-1, with D hard to call. The CDR3 is made up of 15 amino acids. Germline values: CDR1 MGHRA, CDR2 YSYEKL. With 2 bases removed from V and 0 bases from J, the gap between germline ends came to 8 bases. CDR3 sequence: CASSQSRSSYNEQFF. CDR3 DNA sequence: TGCGCCAGCAGCCAATCTAGAAGCTCCTACAATGAGCAGTTCTTC.

This chain connects TRBV18 to TRBJ2-3; D is ambiguous. Germline CDR1 reads KGHSH; CDR2 reads LQKENI. The V and J ends lost 2 bases and 0 bases respectively, with 9 bases between them. This CDR3 has 15 residues. The CDR3 DNA is TGTGCCAGCTCACCAGACCAGCTGAGCACAGATACGCAGTATTTT. Protein product: CASSPDQLSTDTQYF.

This clone was seen only a few times. This sequence joins TRBV7-7 and TRBJ2-1, with 11 bases that match TRBD1. The CDR3 loop spans 15 amino acids. Germline CDR1 is SSHAT and CDR2 is FNYEAQ (reference sequence). The J segment lost 2 bases and the V segment lost 5 bases, leaving 2 bases of the junction unmatched. This CDR3 reads CASSTGQGAYNEQFF. The CDR3 DNA reads TGTGCCAGCAGCACGGGACAGGGGGCCTACAATGAGCAGTTCTTC.

This chain uses TRBV29-1 with TRBJ1-2; D is unresolved. Germline values: CDR1 SQVTM, CDR2 ANQGSEA. The length of the CDR3 is 10 residues. Trimming removed 5 bases at V and 6 bases at J, with 7 bases between. The CDR3 DNA reads as TGCAGCGTTTCTCAGGATGGCTACACCTTC. It is translated as CSVSQDGYTF. The full variable domain, in which reference TRBV29-1 and TRBJ1-2 provide the parts outside the CDR3, is SAVISQKPSRDICQRGTSLTIQCQVDSQVTMMFWYRQQPGQSLTLIATANQGSEATYESGFVIDKFPISRPNLTFSTLTVSNMSPEDSSIYLCSVSQDGYTFGSGTRLTVV.

V is TRBV30 and J is TRBJ2-3; D tentatively fits TRBD1 or TRBD2 (5 bases each). V was clipped by 4 bases and J by 9 bases, with 20 bases between them. This CDR3 is built from 14 residues. CDR1 GTSNPN and CDR2 SVGIG come from the germline V gene (reference sequence). The CDR3 is CAWTRDLTSGTQYF. DNA for the CDR3: TGTGCCTGGACCCGGGACCTAACCTCAGGGACGCAGTATTTT.

This sequence joins TRBV11-3 and TRBJ1-6; D is undetermined. The CDR3 is 13 residues long. Germline lookup yields CDR1 SGHNT and CDR2 YENEEA. Deletions cut 5 bases from V and 5 bases from J, with 7 bases between. The CDR3 loop is CASSNFNNSPLHF. The CDR3 DNA is TGTGCCAGCAGCAATTTCAATAATTCACCCCTCCACTTT. The whole variable domain, remainder taken from reference TRBV11-3 and TRBJ1-6, is EAGVVQSPRYKIIEKKQPVAFWCNPISGHNTLYWYLQNLGQGPELLIRYENEEAVDDSQLPKDRFSAERLKGVDSTLKIQPAELGDSAVYLCASSNFNNSPLHFGNGTRLTVT.

This clone was picked up one time. This chain uses TRBV5-1 with TRBJ1-6; D remains unclear. V was shortened by 5 bases and J by 8 bases, with 17 bases between the two germline ends. This CDR3 region has 15 residues. In germline, CDR1 is SGHRS, CDR2 YFSETQ. CDR3 bases: TGCGCCAGCAGACCGACCGTGGGGAGGGATTCACCCCTCCACTTT. Protein product: CASRPTVGRDSPLHF. Drawing the rest from reference TRBV5-1 and TRBJ1-6, the complete variable domain is KAGVTQTPRYLIKTRGQQVTLSCSPISGHRSVSWYQQTPGQGLQFLFEYFSETQRNKGNFPGRFSGRQFSNSRSEMNVSTLELGDSALYLCASRPTVGRDSPLHFGNGTRLTVT.

This chain connects TRBV18 to TRBJ1-2; 8 bases are shared with TRBD1. Looked up from germline, CDR1 is KGHSH and CDR2 is LQKENI. Trimming at V came to 3 bases and at J to 8 bases, leaving 8 bases not matched to a gene. The CDR3 extends over 14 amino acids. This chain's CDR3 is CASSPLDRGGGYTF. CDR3 DNA sequence: TGTGCCAGCTCACCCCTAGACAGGGGAGGCGGCTACACCTTC. The variable domain in full, with the rest retrieved from reference TRBV18 and TRBJ1-2, is NAGVMQNPRHLVRRRGQEARLRCSPMKGHSHVYWYRQLPEEGLKFMVYLQKENIIDESGMPKERFSAEFPKEGPSILRIQQVVRGDSAAYFCASSPLDRGGGYTFGSGTRLTVV.

The CDR3 nucleotides read TGTGCCAGCAGTGGGGAGAGGGACTATGGCTACACCTTC. This codes for CASSGERDYGYTF. The chain links TRBV2 to TRBJ1-2; D gene ambiguous. Trimming pared 4 bases from V and 3 bases from J, leaving 9 bases between. In germline, CDR1 is SNHLY, CDR2 FYNNEI. The CDR3 length is 13 residues.

The chain couples TRBV9 to TRBJ2-1; a possible D gene is TRBD2 (6 bases). CDR1 is SGDLS, CDR2 YYNGEE, per germline. The ends were cut back, 3 bases at V and 5 bases at J, with 12 bases in the middle. This CDR3 contains 14 residues. The DNA for the CDR3 is TGTGCCAGCAGCGGGCTCGGGGGTAACAATGAGCAGTTCTTC. Translating it yields CASSGLGGNNEQFF.

V gene TRBV3-1 (or the pseudogene TRBV3-2) combines with J gene TRBJ1-6; D is unresolved. The CDR3 is 13 amino acids. The germline gives CDR1 LGHDT, CDR2 YNNKEL (reference sequence). V lost 4 bases, J lost 10 bases, and 11 bases lay in between. In DNA, the CDR3 is TGTGCCAGCAGCCCGAAGCACCTCTCACCCCTCCACTTT. This translates into CASSPKHLSPLHF.

The chain uses TRBV2 and TRBJ1-1; no reliable D call. The CDR3 has 15 amino acids. Germline V gene data show CDR1 as SNHLY and CDR2 as FYNNEI. With 6 bases removed from V and 0 bases from J, the gap between germline ends came to 14 bases. This CDR3 reads CASSPARRMNTEAFF. As DNA, the CDR3 is TGTGCCAGCAGCCCGGCCAGGAGGATGAACACTGAAGCTTTCTTT. Together with reference TRBV2 and TRBJ1-1, the CDR3 gives the full variable domain: EPEVTQTPSHQVTQMGQEVILRCVPISNHLYFYWYRQILGQKVEFLVSFYNNEISEKSEIFDDQFSVERPDGSNFTLKIRSTKLEDSAMYFCASSPARRMNTEAFFGQGTRLTVV.

The chain couples TRBV27 to TRBJ2-7; D might be TRBD1 (6 bases). CDR3 length: 13 amino acids. Germline V gene lookup returns CDR1 MNHEY and CDR2 SMNVEV (reference sequence). V lost 5 bases and J 5 bases, leaving 13 bases between the germline ends. The CDR3 is CASSHTGFDEQYF. CDR3 bases: TGTGCCAGCAGTCACACAGGGTTCGACGAGCAGTACTTC.

The chain uses TRBV25-1 and TRBJ1-2; unclear D gene. Trimming removed 3 bases from V and 4 bases from J, with 9 bases in between. Germline V gene lookup returns CDR1 MGHDK and CDR2 SYGVNS. This CDR3 has 13 residues. CDR3 protein: CASSDKGFYGYTF. In DNA, the CDR3 is TGTGCCAGCAGTGATAAAGGATTCTATGGCTACACCTTC.

This chain connects TRBV19 to TRBJ1-1; D unclear. Per the germline V gene, CDR1 is LNHDA and CDR2 is SQIVND (reference sequence). CDR3 length equals 14 residues. Trimming removed 1 base from V and 4 bases from J, with 10 bases in between. The CDR3 sequence is CASSIGGLGTEAFF. CDR3 nucleotide sequence: TGTGCCAGTAGTATAGGGGGTCTGGGCACTGAAGCTTTCTTT.

CDR3 residues: CASSQGHTGELFF. In nucleotides, the CDR3 is TGCGCCAGCAGCCAGGGTCACACCGGGGAGCTGTTTTTT. The gene calls are TRBV10-1 and TRBJ2-2, with D perhaps matching TRBD1 (5 bases). This CDR3 has 13 residues. From germline, CDR1 is WNHNN and CDR2 SYGVQD (reference sequence). Between the trimmed V and J ends, which lost 6 bases and 3 bases, there was a span of 8 bases.

CDR3 sequence reads: CASSMDGRDSPLHF. Here the CDR3 DNA reads TGTGCCAGCAGCATGGACGGTAGGGATTCACCCCTCCACTTT. The J gene is TRBJ1-6, the V gene TRBV7-2, with D unclear. V was trimmed by 5 bases and J by 8 bases, leaving 13 bases between them. CDR1 and CDR2 (germline): SGHTA, FQGNSA. The CDR3 length is 14 residues.